The rows below give T cell receptor beta chains drawn from one sample of a study of CD8+ T cells in alopecia areata. Produced via immunoSEQ multiplex PCR; TCRdb's table is partial and in-frame only. The data show tens of thousands of clones, over 25% seen once. This material consisted of CD8+ T cells sorted from blood, taken at week 4, from a patient treated with tofacitinib. The receptors here all came from a human donor with alopecia areata. The CDR3 runs from the conserved cysteine through the conserved F or W. Fields, in order: CDR3 protein, CDR3 DNA, CDR3 length, J gene, D gene, clone size, V gene. A D gene is named only where the DNA matches it firmly. Not every row has a clone size; where given, it reads once, few, many or a size class.

CASSLVPGELFF	TGCGCCAGCAGCTTGGTACCGGGGGAGCTGTTTTTT	12	TRBJ2-2	NA	few	TRBV5-1
CASSQDRDTDTEAFF	TGCGCCAGCAGCCAAGACCGGGACACAGACACTGAAGCTTTCTTT	15	TRBJ1-1	NA	NA	TRBV4-1
CSVERTDTYEQYF	TGCAGCGTTGAGCGGACGGACACCTACGAGCAGTACTTC	13	TRBJ2-7	NA	few	TRBV29-1
CAWSRQGYEQYF	TGTGCCTGGAGTCGACAGGGATACGAGCAGTACTTC	12	TRBJ2-7	TRBD1	NA	TRBV30
CASSSGLGPGNEQFF	TGTGCCAGCAGCTCCGGGCTGGGTCCCGGCAATGAGCAGTTCTTC	15	TRBJ2-1	NA	NA	TRBV7-9
CASSGTDYEQYF	TGCGCCAGCAGCGGGACAGACTACGAGCAGTACTTC	12	TRBJ2-7	TRBD1	NA	TRBV4-1
CASSETGGPNQPQHF	TGTGCCAGCTCCGAGACAGGGGGCCCCAATCAGCCCCAGCATTTT	15	TRBJ1-5	TRBD1	many	TRBV18
CASSPSSYEQYF	TGTGCCAGCAGCCCCTCTAGCTACGAGCAGTACTTC	12	TRBJ2-7	NA	few	TRBV9
CAWSQGLAGDTQYF	TGTGCCTGGAGCCAAGGCCTAGCGGGAGATACGCAGTATTTT	14	TRBJ2-3	TRBD2	NA	TRBV30
CSVDSRTGGSNEQFF	TGCAGCGTTGATTCCCGGACAGGGGGCTCAAATGAGCAGTTCTTC	15	TRBJ2-1	TRBD1	once	TRBV29-1
CSVRQSGTEAFF	TGCAGCGTAAGACAGTCGGGCACTGAAGCTTTCTTT	12	TRBJ1-1	NA	NA	TRBV29-1
CASSPGDNEQFF	TGTGCCAGCTCCCCGGGGGACAATGAGCAGTTCTTC	12	TRBJ2-1	NA	many	TRBV18
CASSLDPTIDEQFF	TGTGCCAGCAGCTTAGATCCTACGATCGATGAGCAGTTCTTC	14	TRBJ2-1	NA	few	TRBV7-9
CASSQLSGPYNEQFF	TGCGCCAGCAGCCAACTCTCCGGACCCTACAATGAGCAGTTCTTC	15	TRBJ2-1	NA	NA	TRBV4-1